A selection of T cell receptor beta chains follows, all from one sample in a study of T cells in Graves' hyperthyroidism and ophthalmopathy. Using its own MiXCR run on the multiplex PCR reads, TCRdb lists one record per CDR3 protein. Among roughly 93,000 distinct CDR3 sequences listed, around 42% were seen once. Source material: peripheral blood or thyroid tissue (not recorded which). The receptors here all came from a woman in her 30s with Graves' hyperthyroidism. Each CDR3 is given with its conserved first and last residue. Each record gives: J gene, D gene, clone size, V gene, CDR3 protein, CDR3 DNA. D genes are given only for firm matches. Only part of the rows carry a size: once, few, many, or a class if the clone is expanded.

J: TRBJ2-3
D: -
size: -
V: TRBV29-1
CDR3: CSIKMGSDTQYF
DNA: TGCAGCATAAAGATGGGGTCAGATACGCAGTATTTT

J: TRBJ2-6
D: -
size: -
V: TRBV15
CDR3: CATIRVGVAGANVLTF
DNA: TGTGCCACCATCAGAGTAGGGGTAGCTGGGGCCAACGTCCTGACTTTC

J: TRBJ1-5
D: -
size: many
V: TRBV4-1
CDR3: CASSQAENSNQPQHF
DNA: TGCGCCAGCAGCCAAGCCGAAAATAGCAATCAGCCCCAGCATTTT

J: TRBJ1-1
D: TRBD1
size: -
V: TRBV7-3
CDR3: CASSRTGTGQTEAFF
DNA: TGTGCCAGCAGCCGAACCGGGACAGGGCAAACTGAAGCTTTCTTT

J: TRBJ2-7
D: -
size: few
V: TRBV28
CDR3: CASSSPVGTYEQYF
DNA: TGTGCCAGCAGTTCGCCCGTAGGGACCTACGAGCAGTACTTC

J: TRBJ2-7
D: TRBD1
size: -
V: TRBV25-1
CDR3: CASSDRDRGSFEQYF
DNA: TGTGCCAGCAGTGACCGGGACAGGGGGTCTTTCGAGCAGTACTTC

J: TRBJ1-1
D: TRBD1
size: many
V: TRBV27
CDR3: CASSSSQGTTEAFF
DNA: TGTGCCAGCAGTTCCTCACAGGGGACCACTGAAGCTTTCTTT

J: TRBJ2-5
D: -
size: -
V: TRBV7-9
CDR3: CASSVGTRQETQYF
DNA: TGTGCCAGCAGCGTTGGGACACGCCAAGAGACCCAGTACTTC

J: TRBJ1-3
D: -
size: -
V: TRBV7-2
CDR3: CASSPPGQGRGNTIYF
DNA: TGTGCCAGCTCACCTCCCGGGCAGGGACGAGGAAACACCATATATTTT

J: TRBJ1-4
D: -
size: many
V: TRBV15
CDR3: CATSRNRVGEKLFF
DNA: TGTGCCACCAGCAGAAACAGGGTTGGGGAAAAACTGTTTTTT

J: TRBJ2-7
D: TRBD1
size: -
V: TRBV7-2
CDR3: CASGRGTAVGEQYF
DNA: TGTGCCAGCGGCAGGGGGACAGCTGTAGGCGAGCAGTACTTC

J: TRBJ2-2
D: -
size: -
V: TRBV7-2
CDR3: CASSGIGRTGELLF
DNA: TGTGCCAGCAGCGGGATCGGCCGTACCGGGGAGCTGCTTTTT

J: TRBJ1-1
D: -
size: -
V: TRBV7-9
CDR3: CASSLALPRHTEAFF
DNA: TGTGCCAGCAGCTTAGCGTTACCCCGGCACACTGAAGCTTTCTTT

J: TRBJ2-5
D: -
size: many
V: TRBV20-1
CDR3: CSARRFTQETQYF
DNA: TGCAGTGCTAGGAGGTTTACCCAAGAGACCCAGTACTTC

J: TRBJ2-7
D: -
size: many
V: TRBV7-9
CDR3: CASSLYDSYEQYF
DNA: TGTGCCAGCAGCTTATATGATTCCTACGAGCAGTACTTC

J: TRBJ1-4
D: -
size: once
V: TRBV7-2
CDR3: CASSIRTRGMGEKLFF
DNA: TGTGCCAGCAGCATAAGGACGCGCGGGATGGGTGAAAAACTGTTTTTT

J: TRBJ2-7
D: -
size: many
V: TRBV5-1
CDR3: CASSLAAYSGYEQYF
DNA: TGCGCCAGCAGCTTGGCGGCTTACAGCGGCTACGAGCAGTACTTC

J: TRBJ1-5
D: -
size: many
V: TRBV6-5
CDR3: CASNHQPQHF
DNA: TGTGCCAGCAACCATCAGCCCCAGCATTTT

J: TRBJ1-6
D: TRBD1
size: -
V: TRBV10-3
CDR3: CASSSRQGGSPLHF
DNA: TGTGCCAGCAGCTCTCGACAGGGCGGCTCACCCCTCCACTTT

J: TRBJ2-7
D: -
size: -
V: TRBV10-3
CDR3: CAIGVGSSYEQYF
DNA: TGTGCCATCGGGGTTGGGAGCTCCTACGAGCAGTACTTC

J: TRBJ2-7
D: TRBD2
size: many
V: TRBV19
CDR3: CATGGSGKGAYEQYF
DNA: TGTGCCACCGGGGGGAGCGGGAAAGGGGCCTACGAGCAGTACTTC